Listed below are T cell receptor beta chains from one sample, sequenced in a study of T-cell reconstitution after alpha-beta-depleted transplantation in children. TCRdb recomputed calls from the PCR reads with MiXCR, one row per CDR3 protein. The sample has 450,000 to 550,000 distinct CDR3 sequences; approximately 10% are singletons. Material: PBMCs, mostly from graft donor cells, obtained 180 days after TCRalphabeta/CD19-depleted stem cell transplant. Receptor source: a female patient between 2 and 10 years old who had a stem cell transplant for aplastic anemia, so the T cells may come from the graft donor. Each CDR3 is given with its conserved first and last residue. D genes are given only for firm matches. Expanded clones get a size class; other rows say once, few or many, or leave the size out.

v_call: TRBV5-1
j_call: TRBJ1-2
clone_size: few
d_call: .
cdr3_aa: CASSWGPPGTRVGYGYTF
cdr3_nt: TGCGCCAGCAGCTGGGGTCCGCCGGGGACAAGAGTGGGCTATGGCTACACCTTC

v_call: TRBV20-1
j_call: TRBJ2-7
clone_size: few
d_call: .
cdr3_aa: CSAREGTGLINEQYF
cdr3_nt: TGCAGTGCTAGGGAGGGGACTGGGTTGATCAACGAGCAGTACTTC

v_call: TRBV7-8
j_call: TRBJ1-5
clone_size: few
d_call: .
cdr3_aa: CASRFYDDQPQHF
cdr3_nt: TGTGCCAGCAGGTTCTACGACGATCAGCCCCAGCATTTT

v_call: TRBV13
j_call: TRBJ1-2
clone_size: .
d_call: .
cdr3_aa: CASSLEVAEGYTF
cdr3_nt: TGTGCCAGCAGCTTAGAAGTGGCAGAAGGCTACACCTTC

v_call: TRBV29-1
j_call: TRBJ2-1
clone_size: .
d_call: TRBD2
cdr3_aa: CSVEDAQGKDAGDEQFF
cdr3_nt: TGCAGCGTTGAAGATGCCCAGGGAAAGGATGCGGGGGATGAGCAGTTCTTC

v_call: TRBV12-3/TRBV12-4
j_call: TRBJ2-1
clone_size: .
d_call: .
cdr3_aa: CASRPGSHEQFF
cdr3_nt: TGTGCCAGCAGGCCCGGTAGCCATGAGCAGTTCTTC

v_call: TRBV11-2
j_call: TRBJ2-1
clone_size: .
d_call: TRBD2
cdr3_aa: CASSLRGTGTSIYNEQFF
cdr3_nt: TGTGCCAGCAGCTTGAGGGGAACCGGGACTAGCATTTACAATGAGCAGTTCTTC

v_call: TRBV7-2
j_call: TRBJ1-5
clone_size: .
d_call: .
cdr3_aa: CASSLEGGPQHF
cdr3_nt: TGTGCCAGCAGCTTAGAGGGAGGGCCCCAGCATTTT

v_call: TRBV4-3
j_call: TRBJ1-2
clone_size: few
d_call: TRBD1
cdr3_aa: CASSQDRGTASYGYTF
cdr3_nt: TGCGCCAGCAGCCAAGATCGGGGGACAGCCTCCTATGGCTACACCTTC

v_call: TRBV13
j_call: TRBJ1-2
clone_size: few
d_call: TRBD1
cdr3_aa: CASSLGDRRNGYTF
cdr3_nt: TGTGCCAGCAGCTTAGGGGACAGGCGAAATGGCTACACCTTC

v_call: TRBV19
j_call: TRBJ2-3
clone_size: .
d_call: TRBD2
cdr3_aa: CASRLAGTTDTQYF
cdr3_nt: TGTGCCAGTAGACTAGCGGGGACGACAGATACGCAGTATTTT

v_call: TRBV20-1
j_call: TRBJ2-7
clone_size: few
d_call: TRBD1
cdr3_aa: CSALRSDRGYSYEQYF
cdr3_nt: TGCAGTGCCCTCCGATCGGACAGGGGGTACTCCTACGAGCAGTACTTC

v_call: TRBV29-1
j_call: TRBJ2-5
clone_size: few
d_call: .
cdr3_aa: CSVGKAGVYQETQYF
cdr3_nt: TGCAGCGTTGGTAAAGCAGGGGTCTACCAAGAGACCCAGTACTTC

v_call: TRBV24-1
j_call: TRBJ2-1
clone_size: .
d_call: .
cdr3_aa: CATSDRNREVGNEQFF
cdr3_nt: TGTGCCACCAGTGACCGCAACAGGGAGGTAGGCAATGAGCAGTTCTTC

v_call: TRBV5-1
j_call: TRBJ1-6
clone_size: .
d_call: .
cdr3_aa: CASSLEGSTRNNSPLHF
cdr3_nt: TGCGCCAGCAGCTTAGAGGGGAGCACGAGAAATAATTCACCCCTCCACTTT

v_call: TRBV13
j_call: TRBJ1-2
clone_size: few
d_call: .
cdr3_aa: CASSLGRQGDGYTF
cdr3_nt: TGTGCCAGCAGCTTAGGAAGGCAGGGCGATGGCTACACCTTC

v_call: TRBV20-1
j_call: TRBJ2-6
clone_size: few
d_call: .
cdr3_aa: CSADSSGANVLTF
cdr3_nt: TGCAGTGCCGACTCGTCTGGGGCCAACGTCCTGACTTTC

v_call: TRBV5-1
j_call: TRBJ1-6
clone_size: .
d_call: .
cdr3_aa: CASSFEEIGYNSPLHF
cdr3_nt: TGCGCCAGCAGCTTTGAGGAAATTGGGTATAATTCACCCCTCCACTTT

v_call: TRBV12-3/TRBV12-4
j_call: TRBJ2-5
clone_size: few
d_call: TRBD2
cdr3_aa: CASRLAGDPLETQYF
cdr3_nt: TGTGCCAGCAGACTAGCGGGAGACCCATTAGAGACCCAGTACTTC

v_call: TRBV12-3/TRBV12-4
j_call: TRBJ1-1
clone_size: few
d_call: .
cdr3_aa: CASSYRYMNTEAFF
cdr3_nt: TGTGCCAGCAGCTACAGGTACATGAACACTGAAGCTTTCTTT

v_call: TRBV7-2
j_call: TRBJ1-4
clone_size: few
d_call: .
cdr3_aa: CASSLLGARLNEKLFF
cdr3_nt: TGTGCCAGCAGCTTATTAGGGGCCCGACTAAATGAAAAACTGTTTTTT

v_call: TRBV28
j_call: TRBJ2-5
clone_size: few
d_call: TRBD1
cdr3_aa: CASSSGGKGETQYF
cdr3_nt: TGTGCCAGCAGTTCAGGGGGCAAGGGAGAGACCCAGTACTTC

v_call: TRBV5-1
j_call: TRBJ1-1
clone_size: few
d_call: .
cdr3_aa: CASSLEPAGNTEAFF
cdr3_nt: TGCGCCAGCAGCTTGGAGCCGGCGGGGAACACTGAAGCTTTCTTT

v_call: TRBV20-1
j_call: TRBJ1-3
clone_size: few
d_call: .
cdr3_aa: CSARQDSGNTIYF
cdr3_nt: TGCAGTGCTAGACAAGACTCTGGAAACACCATATATTTT

v_call: TRBV12-3/TRBV12-4
j_call: TRBJ2-1
clone_size: .
d_call: .
cdr3_aa: CASNPGRGEQFF
cdr3_nt: TGTGCCAGCAATCCCGGGAGAGGTGAGCAGTTCTTC

v_call: TRBV14
j_call: TRBJ1-1
clone_size: .
d_call: .
cdr3_aa: CASSQWRSNTEAFF
cdr3_nt: TGTGCCAGCAGCCAATGGCGCTCGAACACTGAAGCTTTCTTT

v_call: TRBV5-6
j_call: TRBJ2-3
clone_size: many
d_call: TRBD2
cdr3_aa: CASSRVGGGPGGYTQYF
cdr3_nt: TGTGCCAGCAGCCGAGTAGGAGGTGGCCCCGGGGGGTATACGCAGTATTTT

v_call: TRBV28
j_call: TRBJ1-6
clone_size: .
d_call: .
cdr3_aa: CASSPRTAQNSPLHF
cdr3_nt: TGTGCCAGCAGTCCCCGGACAGCCCAGAATTCACCCCTCCACTTT

v_call: TRBV18
j_call: TRBJ1-3
clone_size: few
d_call: TRBD1
cdr3_aa: CASSTLTTGVIGNTIYF
cdr3_nt: TGTGCCAGCTCAACCCTGACGACAGGGGTGATTGGAAACACCATATATTTT

v_call: TRBV28
j_call: TRBJ1-1
clone_size: .
d_call: TRBD1
cdr3_aa: CASSSSGTGRTEAFF
cdr3_nt: TGTGCCAGCAGTTCCTCCGGGACAGGGCGCACTGAAGCTTTCTTT

v_call: TRBV12-3/TRBV12-4
j_call: TRBJ2-2
clone_size: many
d_call: .
cdr3_aa: CASSLQNTGELFF
cdr3_nt: TGTGCCAGCAGTTTACAGAACACCGGGGAGCTGTTTTTT

v_call: TRBV4-1
j_call: TRBJ2-7
clone_size: .
d_call: TRBD2
cdr3_aa: CASSQEAGRTSGGDEQYF
cdr3_nt: TGCGCCAGCAGCCAAGAGGCAGGGCGGACTAGCGGGGGCGACGAGCAGTACTTC

v_call: TRBV11-1
j_call: TRBJ1-1
clone_size: .
d_call: TRBD1
cdr3_aa: CASSPGTGGAKDTEAFF
cdr3_nt: TGTGCCAGCAGCCCCGGGACAGGGGGCGCGAAGGACACTGAAGCTTTCTTT

v_call: TRBV20-1
j_call: TRBJ2-3
clone_size: many
d_call: .
cdr3_aa: CSAEIASTDTQYF
cdr3_nt: TGCAGTGCAGAAATCGCTAGCACAGATACGCAGTATTTT

v_call: TRBV5-1
j_call: TRBJ1-3
clone_size: .
d_call: .
cdr3_aa: CASSPFGAGNTIYF
cdr3_nt: TGCGCCAGCAGCCCGTTCGGAGCGGGAAACACCATATATTTT

v_call: TRBV28
j_call: TRBJ1-2
clone_size: few
d_call: TRBD1
cdr3_aa: CASRGQGLGYGYTF
cdr3_nt: TGTGCCAGCAGGGGACAGGGACTTGGCTATGGCTACACCTTC

v_call: TRBV11-2
j_call: TRBJ2-7
clone_size: few
d_call: TRBD2
cdr3_aa: CASSSPRLAGTFSYEQYF
cdr3_nt: TGTGCCAGCAGCTCCCCCCGACTAGCGGGAACGTTTTCCTACGAGCAGTACTTC

v_call: TRBV12-3/TRBV12-4
j_call: TRBJ2-3
clone_size: .
d_call: .
cdr3_aa: CASSLDSRLTDTQYF
cdr3_nt: TGTGCCAGCAGCTTAGACAGCCGGCTAACAGATACGCAGTATTTT

v_call: TRBV12-3/TRBV12-4
j_call: TRBJ2-1
clone_size: few
d_call: .
cdr3_aa: CASSFVRGPGQFF
cdr3_nt: TGTGCCAGCAGTTTCGTTAGAGGACCGGGGCAGTTCTTC

v_call: TRBV4-2
j_call: TRBJ2-5
clone_size: many
d_call: .
cdr3_aa: CASSQDPYQETQYF
cdr3_nt: TGTGCCAGCAGCCAAGACCCCTACCAAGAGACCCAGTACTTC